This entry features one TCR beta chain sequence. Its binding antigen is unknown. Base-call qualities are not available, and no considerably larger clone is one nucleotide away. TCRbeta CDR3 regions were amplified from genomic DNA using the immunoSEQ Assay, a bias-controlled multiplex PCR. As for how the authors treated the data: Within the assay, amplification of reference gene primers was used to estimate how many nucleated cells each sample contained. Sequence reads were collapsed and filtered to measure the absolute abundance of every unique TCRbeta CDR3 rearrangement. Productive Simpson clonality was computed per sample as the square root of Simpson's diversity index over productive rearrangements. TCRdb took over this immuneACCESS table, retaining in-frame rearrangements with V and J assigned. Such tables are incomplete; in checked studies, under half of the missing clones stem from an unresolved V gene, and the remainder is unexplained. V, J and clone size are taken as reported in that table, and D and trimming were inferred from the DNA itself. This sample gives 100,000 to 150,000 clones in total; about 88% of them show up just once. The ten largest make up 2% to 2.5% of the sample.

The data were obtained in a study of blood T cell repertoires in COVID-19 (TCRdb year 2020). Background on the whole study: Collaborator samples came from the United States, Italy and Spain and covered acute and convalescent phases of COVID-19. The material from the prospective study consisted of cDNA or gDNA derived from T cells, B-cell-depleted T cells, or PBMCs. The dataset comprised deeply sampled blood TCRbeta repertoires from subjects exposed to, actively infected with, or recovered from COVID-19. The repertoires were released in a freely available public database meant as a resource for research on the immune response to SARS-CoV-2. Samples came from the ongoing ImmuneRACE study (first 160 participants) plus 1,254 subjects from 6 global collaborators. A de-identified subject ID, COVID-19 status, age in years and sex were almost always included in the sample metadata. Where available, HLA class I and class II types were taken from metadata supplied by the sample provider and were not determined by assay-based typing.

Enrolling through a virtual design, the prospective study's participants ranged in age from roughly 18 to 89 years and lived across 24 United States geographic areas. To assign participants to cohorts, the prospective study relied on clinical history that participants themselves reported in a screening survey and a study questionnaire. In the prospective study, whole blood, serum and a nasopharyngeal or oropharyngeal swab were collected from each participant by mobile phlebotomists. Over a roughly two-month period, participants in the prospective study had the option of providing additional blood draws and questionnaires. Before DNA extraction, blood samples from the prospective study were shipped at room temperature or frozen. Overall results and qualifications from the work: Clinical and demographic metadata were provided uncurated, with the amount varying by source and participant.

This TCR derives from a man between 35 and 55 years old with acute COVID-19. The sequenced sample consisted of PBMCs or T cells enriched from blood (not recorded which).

In nucleotide form, the sequence is TGTGCCAGCAGCCCTTCGGTCGCAGGAGGTGGCTACACCTTC. The resulting protein is CASSPSVAGGGYTF. The chain is assembled from TRBV3-1 (or the pseudogene TRBV3-2) and TRBJ1-2; the D gene is unclear. Trimming removed 4 bases from V and 7 bases from J, leaving 16 bases between the germline ends. The CDR3 starts with the cysteine, ends with the phenylalanine, and has 14 residues. The DNA shown is the 42-base CDR3, in frame from base 1. CDR1 and CDR2, looked up from the germline V gene (reference sequence), are LGHDT and YNNKEL.